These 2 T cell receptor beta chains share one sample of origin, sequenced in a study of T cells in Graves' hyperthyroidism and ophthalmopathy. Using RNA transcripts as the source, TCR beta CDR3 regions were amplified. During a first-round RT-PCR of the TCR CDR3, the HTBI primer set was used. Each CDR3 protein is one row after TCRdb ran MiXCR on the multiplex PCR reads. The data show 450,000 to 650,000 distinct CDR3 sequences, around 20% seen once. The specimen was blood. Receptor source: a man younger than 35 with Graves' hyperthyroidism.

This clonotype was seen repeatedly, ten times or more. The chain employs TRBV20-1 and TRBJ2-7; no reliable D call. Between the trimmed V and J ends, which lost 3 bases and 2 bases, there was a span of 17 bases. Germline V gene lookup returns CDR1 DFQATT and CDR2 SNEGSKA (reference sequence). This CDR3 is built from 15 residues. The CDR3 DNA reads TGCAGTGCTAGGAATTGGGCCCTGGCAGCCTACGAGCAGTACTTC. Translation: CSARNWALAAYEQYF.

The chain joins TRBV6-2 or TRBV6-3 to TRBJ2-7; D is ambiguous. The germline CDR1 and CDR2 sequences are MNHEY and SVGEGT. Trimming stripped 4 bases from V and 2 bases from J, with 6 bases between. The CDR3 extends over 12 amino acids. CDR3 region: CASSSAPYEQYF. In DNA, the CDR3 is TGTGCCAGCAGTTCAGCCCCCTACGAGCAGTACTTC.